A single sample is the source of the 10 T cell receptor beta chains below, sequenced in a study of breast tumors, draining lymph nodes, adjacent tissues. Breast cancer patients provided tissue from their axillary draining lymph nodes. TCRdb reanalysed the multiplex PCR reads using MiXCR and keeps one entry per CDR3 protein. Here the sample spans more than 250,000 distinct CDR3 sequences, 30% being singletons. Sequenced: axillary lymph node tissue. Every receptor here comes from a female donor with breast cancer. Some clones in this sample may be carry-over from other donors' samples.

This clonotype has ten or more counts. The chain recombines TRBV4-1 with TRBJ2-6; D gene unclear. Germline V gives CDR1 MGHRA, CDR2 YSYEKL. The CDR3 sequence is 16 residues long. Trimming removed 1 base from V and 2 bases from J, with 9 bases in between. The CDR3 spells CASSQGRIPGANVLTF. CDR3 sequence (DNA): TGCGCCAGCAGCCAAGGTAGAATTCCTGGGGCCAACGTCCTGACTTTC.

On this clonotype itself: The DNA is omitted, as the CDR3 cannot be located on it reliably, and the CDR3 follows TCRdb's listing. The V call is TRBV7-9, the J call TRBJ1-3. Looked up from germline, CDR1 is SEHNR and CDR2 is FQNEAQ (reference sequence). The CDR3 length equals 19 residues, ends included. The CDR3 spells CASSIYLCSVGVRGNTIYF.

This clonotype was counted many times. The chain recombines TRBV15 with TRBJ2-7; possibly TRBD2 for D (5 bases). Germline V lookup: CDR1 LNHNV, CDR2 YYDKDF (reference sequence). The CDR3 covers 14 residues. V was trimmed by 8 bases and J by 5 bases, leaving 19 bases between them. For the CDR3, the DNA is TGTGCCACCTCAAGGCGAGGGAGTTACGACGAGCAGTACTTC. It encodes CATSRRGSYDEQYF.

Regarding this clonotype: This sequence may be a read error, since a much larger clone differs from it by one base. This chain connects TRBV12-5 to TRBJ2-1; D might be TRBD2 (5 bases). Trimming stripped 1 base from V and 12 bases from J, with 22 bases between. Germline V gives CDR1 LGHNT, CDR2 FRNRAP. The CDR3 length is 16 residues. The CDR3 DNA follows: TGTGCTAGTGGTTTGGGAGGGCCTTTTTCGAACGATGGGCAGTTCTTC. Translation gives CASGLGGPFSNDGQFF.

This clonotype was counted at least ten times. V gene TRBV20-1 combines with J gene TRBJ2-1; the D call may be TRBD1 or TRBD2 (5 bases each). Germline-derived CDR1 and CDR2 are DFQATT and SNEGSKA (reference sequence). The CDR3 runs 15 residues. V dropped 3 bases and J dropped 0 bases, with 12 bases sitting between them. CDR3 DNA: TGCAGTGCTAGGCTGGGGGAGAGCTCCTACAATGAGCAGTTCTTC. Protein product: CSARLGESSYNEQFF.

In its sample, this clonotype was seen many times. The CDR3 sequence: CASSFPGNEQFF. The CDR3, as DNA: TGTGCCAGCAGTTTTCCGGGTAATGAGCAGTTCTTC. The chain employs TRBV12-3 or TRBV12-4 and TRBJ2-1; D is unresolved. Trimming shortened V by 3 bases and J by 7 bases, and 7 bases separated the two germline ends. This CDR3 comprises 12 residues.

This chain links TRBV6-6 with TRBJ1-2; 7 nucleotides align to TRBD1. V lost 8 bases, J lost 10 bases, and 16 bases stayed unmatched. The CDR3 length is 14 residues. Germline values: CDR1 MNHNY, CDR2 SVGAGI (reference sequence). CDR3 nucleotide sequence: TGTGCCAGCCTAGGGGGCGGCATGGGGTCTCCCTACACCTTC. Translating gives CASLGGGMGSPYTF.

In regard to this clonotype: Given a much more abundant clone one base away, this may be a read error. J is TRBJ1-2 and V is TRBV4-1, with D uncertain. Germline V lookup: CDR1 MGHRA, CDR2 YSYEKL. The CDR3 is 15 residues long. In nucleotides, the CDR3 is TGCGCCAGCGGCCAAAATAATGGGGATTACTATGGCTACACCTTC. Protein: CASGQNNGDYYGYTF.

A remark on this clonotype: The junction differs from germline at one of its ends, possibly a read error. CDR3 coding DNA: TGCAGCTGCCTCAAGGACAGGACGAACACCTGGGAGCTGTCTTTT. Its translation is CSCLKDRTNTWELSF. J is TRBJ2-2 and V is TRBV29-1; 7 positions agree with TRBD1. The germline V gene has CDR1 SQVTM and CDR2 ANQGSEA. This CDR3 spans 15 amino acids.

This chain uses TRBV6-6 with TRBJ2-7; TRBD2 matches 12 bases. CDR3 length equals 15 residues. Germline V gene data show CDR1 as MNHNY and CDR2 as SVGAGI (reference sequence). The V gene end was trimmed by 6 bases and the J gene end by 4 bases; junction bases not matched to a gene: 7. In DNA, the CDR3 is TGTGCCAGCAGACTGACTAGCGGGAGTAGTTACGAGCAGTACTTC. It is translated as CASRLTSGSSYEQYF.